This is a list of T cell receptor beta chains from one sample in a study of Ad26.COV2.S vaccination and SARS-CoV-2 variants. Profiling relied on immunoSEQ multiplex PCR, and the TCRdb table lists in-frame clones only, not all of them. Here the sample spans 440,000 or so clones, 80% to 95% being singletons. Sequences were derived from peripheral blood, sampled in a trial of Ad26.COV2.S vaccine versus placebo. Receptors were obtained from a person aged 18-60 years who received the Ad26.COV2.S COVID-19 vaccine or a placebo. The CDR3 runs from the conserved cysteine through the conserved F or W. D genes are given only for firm matches. A clone size is listed for some rows: how often the clone was seen (once, few, many), or a class if it is expanded.

TRBJ1-5 | NA | TRBV28 | NA | CASSTNGVQPQHF | TGTGCCAGCAGTACGAACGGGGTCCAGCCCCAGCATTTT
TRBJ2-7 | NA | TRBV24-1 | TRBD1 | CATSDWTGSTYEQYF | TGTGCCACCAGTGATTGGACAGGCTCAACCTACGAGCAGTACTTC
TRBJ2-7 | NA | TRBV10-3 | TRBD2 | CAISASGGTYEQYF | TGTGCCATCAGTGCTAGCGGGGGCACCTACGAGCAGTACTTC
TRBJ1-6 | NA | TRBV2 | NA | CWTRSSYNSPLHF | TGTTGGACGAGAAGCTCCTATAATTCACCCCTCCACTTT
TRBJ1-1 | NA | TRBV18 | TRBD1 | CASSPGQGGTEAFF | TGTGCCAGCTCACCGGGGCAGGGGGGGACTGAAGCTTTCTTT
TRBJ1-6 | NA | TRBV18 | NA | CASSHSNSPLHF | TGTGCCAGCTCACACAGTAATTCACCCCTCCACTTT
TRBJ2-1 | NA | TRBV30 | TRBD2 | CAWRQSGGSGSRYSYNEQFF | TGTGCCTGGAGGCAATCTGGAGGTAGCGGGAGTAGGTACTCCTACAATGAGCAGTTCTTC
TRBJ2-3 | NA | TRBV21-1 | NA | CASSKYQNGASGMADTQYF | TGTGCCAGCAGCAAATATCAAAATGGGGCTAGCGGGATGGCAGATACGCAGTATTTT
TRBJ1-1 | NA | TRBV7-4 | NA | CASSGGWAFF | TGTGCCAGCAGTGGTGGATGGGCTTTCTTT
TRBJ1-4 | NA | TRBV7-9 | NA | CASTLSGYRNEKLFF | TGTGCCAGCACCCTCTCGGGGTACCGAAATGAAAAACTGTTTTTT
TRBJ1-5 | NA | TRBV6-2/TRBV6-3 | TRBD1 | CASSYRTGGFQPQHF | TGTGCCAGCAGTTACCGAACAGGGGGCTTTCAGCCCCAGCATTTT
TRBJ2-7 | NA | TRBV5-1 | NA | CASSLGGASYEQYF | TGCGCCAGCAGCTTGGGTGGGGCATCCTACGAGCAGTACTTC
TRBJ1-1 | NA | TRBV2 | TRBD1 | CASSLSPGQGMSEAFF | TGTGCCAGCAGTCTATCCCCGGGACAGGGGATGTCTGAAGCTTTCTTT
TRBJ2-7 | NA | TRBV5-1 | TRBD2 | CASSTPLAEIDEQYF | TGCGCCAGCAGCACTCCTCTAGCGGAGATCGACGAGCAGTACTTC
TRBJ2-1 | NA | TRBV5-5 | NA | CASSVTIEQFF | TGTGCCAGCAGCGTGACCATTGAGCAGTTCTTC
TRBJ1-5 | NA | TRBV5-5 | TRBD1 | CASSPRTGVGNQPQHF | TGTGCCAGCAGCCCACGGACAGGGGTGGGCAATCAGCCCCAGCATTTT
TRBJ2-2 | NA | TRBV9 | NA | CASSANTGELFF | TGTGCCAGCAGCGCGAACACCGGGGAGCTGTTTTTT
TRBJ1-4 | once | TRBV4-1 | NA | CASSQEGATNEKLFF | TGCGCCAGCAGCCAGGAGGGTGCAACTAATGAAAAACTGTTTTTT
TRBJ1-1 | NA | TRBV4-2 | NA | CASSQDPLVGGTEAFF | TGTGCCAGCAGCCAAGATCCTTTGGTAGGAGGCACTGAAGCTTTCTTT
TRBJ2-3 | few | TRBV27 | NA | CASSEGTISTDTQYF | TGTGCCAGCAGTGAGGGGACAATAAGCACAGATACGCAGTATTTT
TRBJ2-3 | NA | TRBV19 | NA | CASSIVWGDTQYF | TGTGCCAGTAGTATAGTTTGGGGAGATACGCAGTATTTT
TRBJ1-2 | NA | TRBV6-2/TRBV6-3 | NA | CASSLSLASGYTF | TGTGCCAGCAGCCTCTCCCTAGCGTCTGGCTACACCTTC
TRBJ2-1 | once | TRBV2 | TRBD2 | CASRGLAGVNEQFF | TGTGCCAGCAGGGGACTAGCGGGAGTAAATGAGCAGTTCTTC
TRBJ2-1 | NA | TRBV11-3 | NA | CASSLFQGNEQFF | TGTGCCAGCAGCTTATTTCAAGGGAATGAGCAGTTCTTC
TRBJ1-2 | NA | TRBV27 | NA | CASSLSRQYGYTF | TGTGCCAGCAGTTTATCCCGACAGTATGGCTACACCTTC
TRBJ2-3 | NA | TRBV4-1 | TRBD2 | CASSHEPGLAPSDTQYF | TGCGCCAGCAGCCACGAGCCGGGACTAGCGCCCTCCGATACGCAGTATTTT
TRBJ2-7 | NA | TRBV29-1 | NA | CSVEEEGRAYEQYF | TGCAGCGTTGAAGAGGAGGGCCGGGCCTACGAGCAGTACTTC
TRBJ2-1 | NA | TRBV6-2/TRBV6-3 | TRBD2 | CASSYEASGLYNEQFF | TGTGCCAGCAGTTACGAGGCTAGCGGACTATACAATGAGCAGTTCTTC
TRBJ2-5 | NA | TRBV5-1 | TRBD2 | CASSLGGLAGDRETQYF | TGCGCCAGCAGCTTGGGGGGACTAGCGGGAGATAGGGAGACCCAGTACTTC
TRBJ1-1 | NA | TRBV7-2 | NA | CASSFRVGNTEAFF | TGTGCCAGCAGCTTTAGAGTCGGGAACACTGAAGCTTTCTTT
TRBJ1-4 | NA | TRBV28 | NA | CASSSGSWGEKLFF | TGTGCCAGCAGTTCGGGCAGTTGGGGTGAAAAACTGTTTTTT
TRBJ2-2 | NA | TRBV19 | NA | CASSISQARGGTGELFF | TGTGCCAGTAGTATTAGCCAAGCCAGGGGTGGAACCGGGGAGCTGTTTTTT
TRBJ2-7 | NA | TRBV27 | NA | CASSLSGEKGEQYF | TGTGCCAGCAGTTTGTCTGGGGAGAAGGGCGAGCAGTACTTC
TRBJ2-1 | NA | TRBV3-1/TRBV3-2 | TRBD2 | CASSQGGGTNEQFF | TGTGCCAGCAGCCAAGGGGGGGGTACGAATGAGCAGTTCTTC
TRBJ2-4 | NA | TRBV7-9 | NA | CASSRSELKNIQYF | TGTGCCAGCTCGCGAAGCGAACTCAAAAACATTCAGTACTTC